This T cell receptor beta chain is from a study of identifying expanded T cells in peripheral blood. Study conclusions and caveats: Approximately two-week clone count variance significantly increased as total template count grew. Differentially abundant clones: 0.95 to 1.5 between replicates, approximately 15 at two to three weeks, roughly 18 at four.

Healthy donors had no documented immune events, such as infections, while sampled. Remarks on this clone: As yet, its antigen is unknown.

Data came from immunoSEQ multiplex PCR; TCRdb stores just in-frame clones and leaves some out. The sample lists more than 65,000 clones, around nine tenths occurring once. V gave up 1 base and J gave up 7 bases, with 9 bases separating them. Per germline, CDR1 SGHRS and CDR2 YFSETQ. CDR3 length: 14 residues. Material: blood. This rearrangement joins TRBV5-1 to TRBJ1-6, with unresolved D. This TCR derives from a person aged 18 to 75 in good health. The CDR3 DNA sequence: TGCGCCAGCAGCTTGTCAGTCATAAATTCACCCCTCCACTTT. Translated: CASSLSVINSPLHF.